This T cell receptor (beta chain) was retrieved from a study of response to subunit inactivated influenza vaccine. This clonotype has a handful of counts. Its specificity is not known. Study-wide results and caveats: New T cells are recruited in small numbers by each seasonal influenza vaccination, according to the authors' suggestion.

MiXCR, applied by TCRdb to the RT-PCR reads, yields one record per CDR3 protein. The sample contains approximately 490,000 distinct CDR3 sequences, under 8.5% of which appear only once. CDR3 length: 19 amino acids. With 0 bases clipped from V and 3 bases from J, the junction kept 14 bases outside the gene matches. CDR1 is LGHNA and CDR2 is YNFKEQ in the germline V gene. This TCR came from a man aged 45 to 70 who received an inactivated influenza vaccine. This specimen was PBMCs from blood, taken less than 30 months after vaccination. J is TRBJ2-4 and V is TRBV4-2; 7 bases align to TRBD2. As DNA, the CDR3 is TGTGCCAGCAGCCAAGATCACTGGGGAGGGCCTTTGGTCAAAAACATTCAGTACTTC. The encoded protein is CASSQDHWGGPLVKNIQYF.